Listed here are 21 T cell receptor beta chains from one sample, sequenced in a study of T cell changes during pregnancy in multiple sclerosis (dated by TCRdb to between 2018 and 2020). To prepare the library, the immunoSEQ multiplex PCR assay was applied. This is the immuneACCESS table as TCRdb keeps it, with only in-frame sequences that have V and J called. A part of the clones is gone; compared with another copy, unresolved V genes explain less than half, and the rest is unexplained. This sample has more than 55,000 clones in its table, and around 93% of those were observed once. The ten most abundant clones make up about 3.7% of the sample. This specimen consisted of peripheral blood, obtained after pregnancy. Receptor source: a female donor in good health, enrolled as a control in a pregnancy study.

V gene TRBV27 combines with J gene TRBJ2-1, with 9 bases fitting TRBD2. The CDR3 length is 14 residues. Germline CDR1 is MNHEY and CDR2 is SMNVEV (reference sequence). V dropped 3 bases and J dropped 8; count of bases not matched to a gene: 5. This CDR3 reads CASSLLAGKDEQFF. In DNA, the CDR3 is TGTGCCAGCAGTTTGCTAGCGGGAAAGGATGAGCAGTTCTTC.

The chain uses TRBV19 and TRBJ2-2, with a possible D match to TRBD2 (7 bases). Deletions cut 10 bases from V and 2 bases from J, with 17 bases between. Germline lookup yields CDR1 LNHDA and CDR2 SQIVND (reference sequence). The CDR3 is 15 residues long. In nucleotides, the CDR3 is TGTGCCACCCAAGGGGGAGGGCTTAACACCGGGGAGCTGTTTTTT. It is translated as CATQGGGLNTGELFF.

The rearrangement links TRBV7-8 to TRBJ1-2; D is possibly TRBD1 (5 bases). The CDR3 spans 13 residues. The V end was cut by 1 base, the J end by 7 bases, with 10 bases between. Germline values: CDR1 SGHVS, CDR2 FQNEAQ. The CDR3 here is CASSLVRAVGYTF. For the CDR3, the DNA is TGTGCCAGCAGCTTAGTCAGGGCTGTTGGCTACACCTTC.

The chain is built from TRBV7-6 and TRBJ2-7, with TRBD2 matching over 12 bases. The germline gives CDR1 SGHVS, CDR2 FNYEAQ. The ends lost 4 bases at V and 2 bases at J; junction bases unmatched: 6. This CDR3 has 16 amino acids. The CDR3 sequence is CASSSTSGGPTYEQYF. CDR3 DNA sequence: TGTGCCAGCAGCTCGACTAGCGGGGGCCCTACCTACGAGCAGTACTTC.

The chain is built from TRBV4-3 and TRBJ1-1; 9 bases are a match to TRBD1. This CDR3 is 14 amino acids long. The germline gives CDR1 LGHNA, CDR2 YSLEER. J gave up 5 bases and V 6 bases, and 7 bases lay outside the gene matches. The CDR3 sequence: CASRVTGGGTEAFF. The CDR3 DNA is TGCGCCAGCAGAGTGACAGGGGGGGGAACTGAAGCTTTCTTT.

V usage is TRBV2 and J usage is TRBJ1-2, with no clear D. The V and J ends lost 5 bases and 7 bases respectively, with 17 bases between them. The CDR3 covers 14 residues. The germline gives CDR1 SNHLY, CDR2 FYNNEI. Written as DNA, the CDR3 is TGTGCCAGCAGTTCGGGCTTGCTCGCGGGTGGCTACACCTTC. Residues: CASSSGLLAGGYTF.

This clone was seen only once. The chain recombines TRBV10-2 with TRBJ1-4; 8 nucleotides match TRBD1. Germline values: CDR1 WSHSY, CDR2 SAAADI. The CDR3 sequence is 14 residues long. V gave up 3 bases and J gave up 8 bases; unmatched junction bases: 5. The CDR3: CASSDGQGGEKLFF. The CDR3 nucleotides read TGCGCCAGCAGTGACGGACAGGGAGGGGAAAAACTGTTTTTT.

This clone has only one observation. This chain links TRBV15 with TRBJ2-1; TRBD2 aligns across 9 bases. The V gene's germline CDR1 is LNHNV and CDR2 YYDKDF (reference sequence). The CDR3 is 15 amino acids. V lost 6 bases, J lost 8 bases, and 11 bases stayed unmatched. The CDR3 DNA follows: TGTGCCACCAGTCCCGGGACTAGCAGGGAGGATGAGCAGTTCTTC. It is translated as CATSPGTSREDEQFF. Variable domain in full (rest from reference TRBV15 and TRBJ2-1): DAMVIQNPRYQVTQFGKPVTLSCSQTLNHNVMYWYQQKSSQAPKLLFHYYDKDFNNEADTPDNFQSRRPNTSFCFLDIRSPGLGDTAMYLCATSPGTSREDEQFFGPGTRLTVL.

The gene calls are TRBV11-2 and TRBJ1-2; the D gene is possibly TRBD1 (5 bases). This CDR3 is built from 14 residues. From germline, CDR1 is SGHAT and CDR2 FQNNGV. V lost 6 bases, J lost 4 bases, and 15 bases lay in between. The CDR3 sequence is CASSPSGGFYGYTF. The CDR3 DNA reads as TGTGCCAGCAGTCCGTCCGGGGGATTCTATGGCTACACCTTC.

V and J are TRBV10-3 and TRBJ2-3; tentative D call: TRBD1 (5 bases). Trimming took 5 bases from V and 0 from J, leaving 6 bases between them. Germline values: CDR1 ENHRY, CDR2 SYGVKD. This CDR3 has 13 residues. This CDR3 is CAISPGSTDTQYF. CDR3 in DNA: TGTGCCATCAGTCCAGGGAGCACAGATACGCAGTATTTT.

CDR3 amino acids: CASSVGNGVSYEQYF. CDR3 nucleotides: TGTGCCAGCAGCGTCGGTAATGGTGTGTCCTACGAGCAGTACTTC. V gene TRBV9 combines with J gene TRBJ2-5; D is uncertain. The J call may be wrong; the DNA end is better matched by TRBJ2-7. This CDR3 contains 15 residues. Germline lookup yields CDR1 SGDLS and CDR2 YYNGEE.

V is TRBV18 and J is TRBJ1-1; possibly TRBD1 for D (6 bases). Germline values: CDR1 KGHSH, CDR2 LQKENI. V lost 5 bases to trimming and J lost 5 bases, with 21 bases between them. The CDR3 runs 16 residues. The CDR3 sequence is CASSIQGSGRRTEAFF. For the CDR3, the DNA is TGTGCCAGCTCAATTCAGGGGTCGGGAAGGAGGACTGAAGCTTTCTTT.

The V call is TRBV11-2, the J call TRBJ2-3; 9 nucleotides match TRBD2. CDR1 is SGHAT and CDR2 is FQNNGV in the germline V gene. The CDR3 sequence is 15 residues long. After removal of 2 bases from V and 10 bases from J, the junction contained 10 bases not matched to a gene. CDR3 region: CASSLWTSGGRSQYF. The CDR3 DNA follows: TGTGCCAGCAGCTTATGGACGAGCGGGGGGAGGTCGCAGTATTTT.

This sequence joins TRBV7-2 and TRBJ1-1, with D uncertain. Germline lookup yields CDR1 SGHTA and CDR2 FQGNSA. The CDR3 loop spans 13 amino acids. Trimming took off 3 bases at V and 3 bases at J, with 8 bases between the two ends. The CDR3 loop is CASSFRRDTEAFF. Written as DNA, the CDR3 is TGTGCCAGCAGCTTCAGGCGGGACACTGAAGCTTTCTTT.

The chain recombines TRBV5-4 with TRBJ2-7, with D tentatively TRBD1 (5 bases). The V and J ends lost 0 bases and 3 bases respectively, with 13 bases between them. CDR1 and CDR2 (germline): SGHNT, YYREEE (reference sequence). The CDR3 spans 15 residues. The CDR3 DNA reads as TGTGCCAGCAGCTTGGGCCAGGGTACGGGCTACGAGCAGTACTTC. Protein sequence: CASSLGQGTGYEQYF.

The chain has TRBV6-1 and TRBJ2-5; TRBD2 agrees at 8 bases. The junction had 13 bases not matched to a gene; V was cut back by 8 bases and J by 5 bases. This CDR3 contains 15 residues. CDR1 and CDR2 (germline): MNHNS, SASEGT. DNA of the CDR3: TGTGCCAGCCGGACTATAGCGGGGTCGGGGGAGACCCAGTACTTC. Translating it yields CASRTIAGSGETQYF.

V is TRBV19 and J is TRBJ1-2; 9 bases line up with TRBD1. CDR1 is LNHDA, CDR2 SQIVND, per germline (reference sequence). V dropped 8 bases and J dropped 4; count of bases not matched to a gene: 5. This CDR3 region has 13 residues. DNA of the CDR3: TGTGCCAGTGAGACAGGGGGGGGCTATGGCTACACCTTC. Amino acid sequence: CASETGGGYGYTF.

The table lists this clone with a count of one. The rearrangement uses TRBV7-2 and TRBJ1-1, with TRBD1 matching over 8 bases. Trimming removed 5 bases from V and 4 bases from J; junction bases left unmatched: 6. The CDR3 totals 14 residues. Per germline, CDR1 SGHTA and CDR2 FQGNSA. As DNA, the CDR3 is TGTGCCAGCAGCACTAGTACAGGGGGCACTGAAGCTTTCTTT. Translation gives CASSTSTGGTEAFF.

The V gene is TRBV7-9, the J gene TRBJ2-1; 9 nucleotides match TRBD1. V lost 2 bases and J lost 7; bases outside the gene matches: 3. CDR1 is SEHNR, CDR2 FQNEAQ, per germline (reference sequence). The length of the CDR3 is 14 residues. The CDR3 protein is CASSLRQGENEQFF. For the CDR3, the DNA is TGTGCCAGCAGCTTAAGACAGGGGGAGAATGAGCAGTTCTTC.

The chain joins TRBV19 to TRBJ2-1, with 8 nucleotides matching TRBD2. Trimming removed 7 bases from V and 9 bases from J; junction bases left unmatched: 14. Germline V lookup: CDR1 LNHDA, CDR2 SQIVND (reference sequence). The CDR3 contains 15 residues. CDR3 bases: TGTGCCAGTACCTCCGGGGGGGCCCGGTACGGTGAGCAGTTCTTC. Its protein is CASTSGGARYGEQFF.

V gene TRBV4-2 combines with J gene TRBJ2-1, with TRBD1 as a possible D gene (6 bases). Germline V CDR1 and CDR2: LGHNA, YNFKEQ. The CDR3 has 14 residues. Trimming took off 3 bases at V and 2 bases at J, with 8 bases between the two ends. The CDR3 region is CASSHRDTYNEQFF. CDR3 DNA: TGTGCCAGCAGCCACCGGGACACCTACAATGAGCAGTTCTTC.